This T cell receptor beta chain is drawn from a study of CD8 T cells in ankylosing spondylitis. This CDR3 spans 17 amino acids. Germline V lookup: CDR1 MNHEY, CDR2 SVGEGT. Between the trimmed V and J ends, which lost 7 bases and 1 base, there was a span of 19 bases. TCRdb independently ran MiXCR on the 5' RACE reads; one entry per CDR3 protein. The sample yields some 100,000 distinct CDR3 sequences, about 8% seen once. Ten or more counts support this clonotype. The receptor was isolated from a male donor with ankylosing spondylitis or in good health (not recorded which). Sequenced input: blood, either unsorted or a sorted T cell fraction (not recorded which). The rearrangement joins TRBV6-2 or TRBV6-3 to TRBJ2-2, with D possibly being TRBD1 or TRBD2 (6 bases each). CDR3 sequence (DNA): TGTGCCAGCAACCTCCGGCCGGGGGCCATGAACACCGGGGAGCTGTTTTTT. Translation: CASNLRPGAMNTGELFF.